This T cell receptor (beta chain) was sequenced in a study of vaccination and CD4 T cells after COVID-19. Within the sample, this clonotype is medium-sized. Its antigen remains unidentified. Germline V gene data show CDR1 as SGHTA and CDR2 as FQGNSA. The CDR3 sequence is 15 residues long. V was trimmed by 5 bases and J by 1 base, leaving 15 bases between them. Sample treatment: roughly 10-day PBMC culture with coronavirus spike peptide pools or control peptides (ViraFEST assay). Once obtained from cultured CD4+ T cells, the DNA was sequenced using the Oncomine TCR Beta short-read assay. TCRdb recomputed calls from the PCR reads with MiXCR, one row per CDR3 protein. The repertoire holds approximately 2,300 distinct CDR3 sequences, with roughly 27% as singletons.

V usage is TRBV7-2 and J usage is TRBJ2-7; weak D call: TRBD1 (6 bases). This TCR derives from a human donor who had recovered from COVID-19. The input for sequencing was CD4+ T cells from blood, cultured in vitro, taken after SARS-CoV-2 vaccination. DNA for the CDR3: TGTGCCAGCAGCCCCGCCGGGACACTTTCCTACGAGCAGTACTTC. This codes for CASSPAGTLSYEQYF.